This is a list of T cell receptor beta chains from one sample in a study of shared T cell receptors in the human thymus. Produced via immunoSEQ multiplex PCR; TCRdb's table is partial and in-frame only. The table records about 730,000 clones, approximately 85% of them present only once. These data were likewise used in another study, on human thymus T cells.

The material sequenced was thymocytes. Receptor source: a girl under three years old with a congenital heart defect. The CDR3 runs from the conserved cysteine through the conserved F or W. Fields, in order: J gene, D gene, V gene, clone size, CDR3 DNA, CDR3 protein. A D gene is named only where the DNA matches it firmly. Clone size is shown for a subset of rows, as once, few, many or a class of expanded clone.

j_gene: TRBJ2-3
d_gene: -
v_gene: TRBV6-1
abundance: -
CDR3nt: TGTGCCAGCAGTGAAGCCTGCACAGATACGCAGTATTTT
CDR3aa: CASSEACTDTQYF

j_gene: TRBJ1-2
d_gene: -
v_gene: TRBV5-1
abundance: -
CDR3nt: TGCGCCAGCAGCTTGTTTTCCCCGAAGAGGGCCGATCAAGAAAACTATGGCTACACCTTC
CDR3aa: CASSLFSPKRADQENYGYTF

j_gene: TRBJ1-3
d_gene: -
v_gene: TRBV9
abundance: few
CDR3nt: TGTGCCAGCAGCGCCCTAGTAGGGGTCGGAAACACCATATATTTT
CDR3aa: CASSALVGVGNTIYF

j_gene: TRBJ1-2
d_gene: TRBD1
v_gene: TRBV29-1
abundance: once
CDR3nt: TGCAGCGTTCCGGGACAGGAGAGAGGCTACACCTTC
CDR3aa: CSVPGQERGYTF

j_gene: TRBJ1-2
d_gene: TRBD1
v_gene: TRBV10-3
abundance: few
CDR3nt: TGTGCCATCAGTGAGTCAGGGGGCGGAGACTATGGCTACACCTTC
CDR3aa: CAISESGGGDYGYTF

j_gene: TRBJ2-1
d_gene: TRBD1
v_gene: TRBV29-1
abundance: -
CDR3nt: TGCAGCGTTCCGGACAGGGGATACAATGAGCAGTTCTTC
CDR3aa: CSVPDRGYNEQFF

j_gene: TRBJ2-5
d_gene: TRBD1
v_gene: TRBV5-1
abundance: -
CDR3nt: TGCGCCAGCAGCCCTAGGGACAGGGGGCGGCCCGGTGAGACCCAGTACTTC
CDR3aa: CASSPRDRGRPGETQYF

j_gene: TRBJ2-5
d_gene: -
v_gene: TRBV5-6
abundance: -
CDR3nt: TGTGCCAGCAGCACCCGGAGGGGAAAGGCCCAGTACTTC
CDR3aa: CASSTRRGKAQYF

j_gene: TRBJ2-5
d_gene: -
v_gene: TRBV15
abundance: -
CDR3nt: TGTGCCACCAGCAGAATCCTACGACCTGGGCTGGGTATGGAGACCCAGTACTTC
CDR3aa: CATSRILRPGLGMETQYF

j_gene: TRBJ2-4
d_gene: TRBD2
v_gene: TRBV18
abundance: -
CDR3nt: TGTGCCAGCTCACCTGATGCGGGGGAAAAAAACATTCAGTACTTC
CDR3aa: CASSPDAGEKNIQYF

j_gene: TRBJ2-7
d_gene: TRBD1
v_gene: TRBV13
abundance: -
CDR3nt: TGTGCCAGCAGCTTAGCCAGGAAACCCCCGCCCGGGACAGGAACGTACGAGCAGTACTTC
CDR3aa: CASSLARKPPPGTGTYEQYF

j_gene: TRBJ1-3
d_gene: -
v_gene: TRBV7-2
abundance: -
CDR3nt: TGTGCCAGCAGTCACAGAAGCGTCGGTTTAGGGGGAGGGCGGAACACCATATATTTT
CDR3aa: CASSHRSVGLGGGRNTIYF

j_gene: TRBJ1-2
d_gene: TRBD1
v_gene: TRBV27
abundance: -
CDR3nt: TGTGCCAGCAGTCCGAAAACAGGGGGTCCGGATGGCTACACCTTC
CDR3aa: CASSPKTGGPDGYTF

j_gene: TRBJ1-1
d_gene: TRBD1
v_gene: TRBV6-1
abundance: few
CDR3nt: TGTGCCAGCAGTGCCGGGACAGGGGCCTTCACTGAAGCTTTCTTT
CDR3aa: CASSAGTGAFTEAFF

j_gene: TRBJ1-5
d_gene: TRBD1
v_gene: TRBV19
abundance: once
CDR3nt: TGTGCCAGTAGTATTGTCGGGGCAGGGGGTGGGAAGCCCCAGCATTTT
CDR3aa: CASSIVGAGGGKPQHF

j_gene: TRBJ2-6
d_gene: -
v_gene: TRBV28
abundance: -
CDR3nt: TGTGCCAGCAGTCTAGGGGACTCTGGGGCCAACGTCCTGACTTTC
CDR3aa: CASSLGDSGANVLTF

j_gene: TRBJ1-1
d_gene: TRBD1
v_gene: TRBV7-9
abundance: once
CDR3nt: TGTGCCAGCAGCCCCATTAGGGGGCCCAAGACAGCTTCGAACACTGAAGCTTTCTTT
CDR3aa: CASSPIRGPKTASNTEAFF

j_gene: TRBJ2-7
d_gene: -
v_gene: TRBV6-1
abundance: -
CDR3nt: TGTGCCAGCAGTGAAAATGGCAGGGGCTTCACCTACGAGCAGTACTTC
CDR3aa: CASSENGRGFTYEQYF

j_gene: TRBJ2-1
d_gene: -
v_gene: TRBV4-1
abundance: -
CDR3nt: TGCGCCAGCAGCGAAAGAAAAGGGACTCCGTCTTCGGATGAGCAGTTCTTC
CDR3aa: CASSERKGTPSSDEQFF

j_gene: TRBJ2-2
d_gene: TRBD1
v_gene: TRBV7-6
abundance: -
CDR3nt: TGTGCCAGCAGCCGACAGGGTATTGACACCGGGGAGCTGTTTTTT
CDR3aa: CASSRQGIDTGELFF

j_gene: TRBJ1-6
d_gene: -
v_gene: TRBV5-1
abundance: -
CDR3nt: TGCGCCAGCAGCATTTACCAGGGGTCCTATAATTCACCCCTCCACTTT
CDR3aa: CASSIYQGSYNSPLHF

j_gene: TRBJ2-4
d_gene: TRBD2
v_gene: TRBV5-6
abundance: -
CDR3nt: TGTGCCAGCAGCTCGAGGCGGGGGGCCTTCAAAAACATTCAGTACTTC
CDR3aa: CASSSRRGAFKNIQYF

j_gene: TRBJ2-1
d_gene: -
v_gene: TRBV5-1
abundance: -
CDR3nt: TGCGCCAGCAGCTTGTTTGGAGGCCCGGCGAGCTACAATGAGCAGTTCTTC
CDR3aa: CASSLFGGPASYNEQFF

j_gene: TRBJ1-2
d_gene: -
v_gene: TRBV7-9
abundance: once
CDR3nt: TGTGCCAGCAGCTTAGGGACTCCTGGGGGCTACACCTTC
CDR3aa: CASSLGTPGGYTF

j_gene: TRBJ2-3
d_gene: TRBD1
v_gene: TRBV5-1
abundance: -
CDR3nt: TGCGCCAGCAGCCCGGACAGGGGCACAGATACGCAGTATTTT
CDR3aa: CASSPDRGTDTQYF

j_gene: TRBJ2-2
d_gene: TRBD1
v_gene: TRBV6-5
abundance: few
CDR3nt: TGTGCCAGCAGCCTGGACAGGGGGAACACCGGGGAGCTGTTTTTT
CDR3aa: CASSLDRGNTGELFF

j_gene: TRBJ1-2
d_gene: TRBD1
v_gene: TRBV9
abundance: -
CDR3nt: TGTGCCAGCAGCATTCGACAGGGAACCTTCTATGGCTACACCTTC
CDR3aa: CASSIRQGTFYGYTF

j_gene: TRBJ1-6
d_gene: -
v_gene: TRBV5-6
abundance: -
CDR3nt: TGTGCCAGCAGCTTGGGCAGGGTTAAAAGCTCCTATAATTCACCCCTCCACTTT
CDR3aa: CASSLGRVKSSYNSPLHF

j_gene: TRBJ1-2
d_gene: -
v_gene: TRBV5-6
abundance: -
CDR3nt: TGTGCCAGCAGCTTTTCAGGGGACTACACCTTC
CDR3aa: CASSFSGDYTF

j_gene: TRBJ1-6
d_gene: TRBD1
v_gene: TRBV10-3
abundance: few
CDR3nt: TGTGCCATCAGTGAGTCGCCGACAGGGGCTAGTGTCGGTAATTCACCCCTCCACTTT
CDR3aa: CAISESPTGASVGNSPLHF

j_gene: TRBJ2-5
d_gene: -
v_gene: TRBV5-4
abundance: -
CDR3nt: TGTGCCAGCAGCTGGGGGGGCCGCGGGGTGCAAGAGACCCAGTACTTC
CDR3aa: CASSWGGRGVQETQYF

j_gene: TRBJ2-3
d_gene: -
v_gene: TRBV19
abundance: -
CDR3nt: TGTGCCAGTAGTATATCGGCCAGGGTAAGCAGCACAGATACGCAGTATTTT
CDR3aa: CASSISARVSSTDTQYF

j_gene: TRBJ1-2
d_gene: TRBD1
v_gene: TRBV10-3
abundance: -
CDR3nt: TGTGCCATCAGAGCGCCGGGGGGACAGGGTATGAAGGGCTACACCTTC
CDR3aa: CAIRAPGGQGMKGYTF

j_gene: TRBJ1-2
d_gene: TRBD1
v_gene: TRBV4-3
abundance: -
CDR3nt: TGCGCCAGCAGCCGCGCCGGGACAGGGGATGGCTACACCTTC
CDR3aa: CASSRAGTGDGYTF

j_gene: TRBJ2-2
d_gene: -
v_gene: TRBV15
abundance: -
CDR3nt: TGTGCCACCAGCTCAAGAGGGGGGGCAGAGGCCGGGGAGCTGTTTTTT
CDR3aa: CATSSRGGAEAGELFF

j_gene: TRBJ2-2
d_gene: -
v_gene: TRBV14
abundance: -
CDR3nt: TGTGCCAGCAGATGTAGGACTAACACCGGGGAGCTGTTTTTT
CDR3aa: CASRCRTNTGELFF

j_gene: TRBJ2-2
d_gene: -
v_gene: TRBV19
abundance: -
CDR3nt: TGTGCCAGTACTCGACAGAATCACCGGGGGACCACCGGGGAGCTGTTTTTT
CDR3aa: CASTRQNHRGTTGELFF

j_gene: TRBJ2-7
d_gene: TRBD2
v_gene: TRBV20-1
abundance: -
CDR3nt: TGCAGTGCCAGTAGCGGGGAATCAAAGTACTTC
CDR3aa: CSASSGESKYF

j_gene: TRBJ2-2
d_gene: -
v_gene: TRBV18
abundance: few
CDR3nt: TGTGCCAGCTCACCGGAGGAGTGGAGCGGGGAGCTGTTTTTT
CDR3aa: CASSPEEWSGELFF

j_gene: TRBJ1-1
d_gene: TRBD1
v_gene: TRBV2
abundance: -
CDR3nt: TGTGCCAGCAGGGGACAGTTACGAGGGACTGAAGCTTTCTTT
CDR3aa: CASRGQLRGTEAFF

j_gene: TRBJ1-2
d_gene: -
v_gene: TRBV7-4
abundance: few
CDR3nt: TGTGCCAGCAGCTCGAAACCGACACCCTCCTATGGCTACACCTTC
CDR3aa: CASSSKPTPSYGYTF

j_gene: TRBJ2-7
d_gene: -
v_gene: TRBV10-1
abundance: -
CDR3nt: TGCGCCAGCAGTGTGAGACAGACGGACGAGCAGTACTTC
CDR3aa: CASSVRQTDEQYF

j_gene: TRBJ2-7
d_gene: TRBD1
v_gene: TRBV25-1
abundance: -
CDR3nt: TGTGCCAGCAGTGATAATTACAGGGGTTTCGGGGAGCAGTACTTC
CDR3aa: CASSDNYRGFGEQYF

j_gene: TRBJ2-5
d_gene: TRBD2
v_gene: TRBV5-6
abundance: few
CDR3nt: TGTGCCAGCAGCTTGTGGGGACTAGCGGGGGGAGAGACCCAGTACTTC
CDR3aa: CASSLWGLAGGETQYF

j_gene: TRBJ2-1
d_gene: TRBD2
v_gene: TRBV7-6
abundance: -
CDR3nt: TGTGCCAGCAGCTCCCTGGGAGCGGGGGGGCACGAGCAGTTCTTC
CDR3aa: CASSSLGAGGHEQFF

j_gene: TRBJ2-5
d_gene: TRBD1
v_gene: TRBV5-1
abundance: -
CDR3nt: TGCGCCAGCAGCTTGGTAGGGGGCGCTGGGTGGGAGACCCAGTACTTC
CDR3aa: CASSLVGGAGWETQYF

j_gene: TRBJ1-1
d_gene: -
v_gene: TRBV27
abundance: -
CDR3nt: TGTGCCAGCAGGGGGGGATCGAACACTGAAGCTTTCTTT
CDR3aa: CASRGGSNTEAFF

j_gene: TRBJ1-1
d_gene: TRBD1
v_gene: TRBV6-1
abundance: -
CDR3nt: TGTGCCAGCAGTGACGACAGGGGACTTTTGAACACTGAAGCTTTCTTT
CDR3aa: CASSDDRGLLNTEAFF

j_gene: TRBJ1-5
d_gene: -
v_gene: TRBV7-2
abundance: -
CDR3nt: TGTGCCAGCAGCTCCCCTATGGGGCTCTATCAGCCCCAGCATTTT
CDR3aa: CASSSPMGLYQPQHF

j_gene: TRBJ2-3
d_gene: TRBD2
v_gene: TRBV5-1
abundance: -
CDR3nt: TGCGCCAGCAGCTCAACCGGGACTAGTGTGCCAGATACGCAGTATTTT
CDR3aa: CASSSTGTSVPDTQYF

j_gene: TRBJ2-3
d_gene: TRBD2
v_gene: TRBV13
abundance: -
CDR3nt: TGTGCCAGCAGGTCGACTAGCGGAGTTTCTTCTGGCACAGATACGCAGTATTTT
CDR3aa: CASRSTSGVSSGTDTQYF

j_gene: TRBJ2-7
d_gene: TRBD1
v_gene: TRBV29-1
abundance: -
CDR3nt: TGCAGCGTTGAAGTCGCGGACAGGGGGCTTCCCAGGTTC
CDR3aa: CSVEVADRGLPRF

j_gene: TRBJ1-1
d_gene: -
v_gene: TRBV6-1
abundance: once
CDR3nt: TGTGCCAGCAGACTCACGCCGATGAACACTGAAGCTTTCTTT
CDR3aa: CASRLTPMNTEAFF

j_gene: TRBJ1-6
d_gene: -
v_gene: TRBV7-9
abundance: -
CDR3nt: TGTGCCAGCAGCTTACGAGACAGGAATTCACCCCTCCACTTT
CDR3aa: CASSLRDRNSPLHF

j_gene: TRBJ1-1
d_gene: -
v_gene: TRBV4-3
abundance: -
CDR3nt: TGCGCCAGCAGCCAAGGGGAGGCTCCGAACACTGAAGCTTTCTTT
CDR3aa: CASSQGEAPNTEAFF

j_gene: TRBJ1-2
d_gene: -
v_gene: TRBV7-2
abundance: once
CDR3nt: TGTGCCAGCAGCTTAGATTCTCGGGGGACCCATGGCTACACCTTC
CDR3aa: CASSLDSRGTHGYTF

j_gene: TRBJ2-5
d_gene: TRBD1
v_gene: TRBV2
abundance: -
CDR3nt: TGTGCCAGCAGTGACGTTGGACAGGGGGCGAAAGAGACCCAGTACTTC
CDR3aa: CASSDVGQGAKETQYF